The rows below give T cell receptor beta chains drawn from one sample of a study of OX40 agonist ivuxolimab in advanced cancers. The table came from immunoSEQ multiplex PCR; TCRdb's copy has only in-frame clones and leaves some out. The sample lists around 84,000 clones, about nine tenths occurring once. The sample was CD4+ or CD8+ T cells sorted from blood, taken in a trial of the OX40 agonist ivuxolimab. Every receptor here comes from an adult with an advanced solid tumor such as melanoma, head and neck, liver or kidney cancer. The CDR3 runs from the conserved cysteine through the conserved F or W. D genes are given only for firm matches. Size values are once, few and many counts, or a class for expanded clones, and some rows have none.

d_call j_call v_call clone_size cdr3_aa cdr3_nt
NA TRBJ2-2 TRBV19 NA CASNSYGELFF TGTGCCAGTAATAGTTACGGGGAGCTGTTTTTT
NA TRBJ2-5 TRBV2 NA CASKQAGWEETQYF TGTGCCAGCAAGCAGGCAGGGTGGGAAGAGACCCAGTACTTC
NA TRBJ2-1 TRBV5-1 NA CASSLEGGNNEQFF TGCGCCAGCAGCTTGGAAGGAGGGAACAATGAGCAGTTCTTC
NA TRBJ2-7 TRBV10-1 NA CASSESGAPRWYF TGCGCCAGCAGTGAGTCGGGGGCTCCCCGTTGGTACTTC
NA TRBJ2-7 TRBV5-4 NA CASSLGSGRTSYEQYF TGTGCCAGCAGCTTGGGGAGCGGGCGTACCTCCTACGAGCAGTACTTC
NA TRBJ1-5 TRBV7-3 NA CASSPPARGELGNQPQHF TGTGCCAGCAGCCCCCCCGCCAGGGGCGAGTTGGGCAATCAGCCCCAGCATTTT
TRBD1 TRBJ1-2 TRBV27 NA CASSFNAGGYGYTF TGTGCCAGCAGTTTTAACGCAGGGGGCTATGGCTACACCTTC
NA TRBJ2-1 TRBV28 NA CASSPGTEYNEQFF TGTGCCAGCAGTCCCGGGACTGAATACAATGAGCAGTTCTTC
NA TRBJ1-1 TRBV11-1 few CASSLQGNTEAFF TGTGCCAGCAGCTTGCAGGGGAACACTGAAGCTTTCTTT
NA TRBJ2-4 TRBV7-2 NA CASSQSQVTKNIQYF TGTGCCAGCAGCCAAAGTCAGGTGACCAAAAACATTCAGTACTTC
NA TRBJ1-1 TRBV5-4 NA CASSFIDRSEAFF TGTGCCAGCAGCTTTATTGACAGGAGTGAAGCTTTCTTT
NA TRBJ1-3 TRBV6-5 once CASSSGGSGNTIYF TGTGCCAGCAGCTCCGGGGGCTCTGGAAACACCATATATTTT
NA TRBJ1-3 TRBV13 NA CASSLGWVSGNTIYF TGTGCCAGCAGCTTAGGCTGGGTCTCTGGAAACACCATATATTTT
TRBD1 TRBJ2-5 TRBV15 NA CATSRTGGPETQYF TGTGCCACCAGCCGGACAGGGGGCCCGGAGACCCAGTACTTC
NA TRBJ1-1 TRBV6-6 NA CASSYSGGDTEAFF TGTGCCAGCAGTTACTCGGGGGGTGACACTGAAGCTTTCTTT
NA TRBJ2-5 TRBV2 few CASSVYRTGGETQYF TGTGCCAGCAGTGTGTACAGGACCGGCGGGGAGACCCAGTACTTC
NA TRBJ2-3 TRBV5-1 NA CASSLALRTDTQYF TGCGCCAGCAGCTTGGCGCTGAGGACAGATACGCAGTATTTT
NA TRBJ1-1 TRBV27 NA CASSFNALPLNAFF TGTGCCAGCAGTTTCAACGCCCTTCCCCTGAACGCTTTCTTT
TRBD1 TRBJ1-1 TRBV28 NA CASSFRGRVNTEAFF TGTGCCAGCAGTTTCAGGGGGCGCGTGAACACTGAAGCTTTCTTT
NA TRBJ2-5 TRBV7-9 NA CASSLGTGRRQYF TGTGCCAGCAGCTTAGGCACGGGGAGGCGACAGTACTTC
TRBD2 TRBJ2-1 TRBV6-6 NA CASSLLAEGYNEQFF TGTGCCAGCAGTTTACTAGCGGAGGGATACAATGAGCAGTTCTTC
NA TRBJ2-7 TRBV7-2 NA CASSLAHPGLGPYEQYF TGTGCCAGCAGCTTAGCCCACCCTGGCCTGGGCCCCTACGAGCAGTACTTC
TRBD1 TRBJ1-1 TRBV7-9 NA CASSLQGDTEAFF TGTGCCAGCAGCTTACAGGGGGACACTGAAGCTTTCTTT
TRBD2 TRBJ2-3 TRBV6-5 NA CASTDSGTFTDTQYF TGTGCCAGCACGGATAGCGGGACTTTCACAGATACGCAGTATTTT
NA TRBJ2-2 TRBV7-9 NA CASSLEAYEAGELFF TGTGCCAGCAGCTTAGAAGCCTACGAGGCCGGGGAGCTGTTTTTT
NA TRBJ1-4 TRBV7-9 once CASSLVGFGGNEKLFF TGTGCCAGCAGCTTAGTTGGGTTCGGGGGGAATGAAAAACTGTTTTTT
TRBD2 TRBJ2-3 TRBV5-1 NA CASSPGWSSGTTDTQYF TGCGCCAGCAGCCCCGGTTGGTCTAGCGGTACCACAGATACGCAGTATTTT
NA TRBJ1-5 TRBV21-1 NA CASGPGADRKRGNQPQHF TGTGCCAGCGGACCGGGAGCGGATAGGAAACGGGGCAATCAGCCCCAGCATTTT
NA TRBJ1-4 TRBV5-1 NA CASSLAFRDHEKLFF TGCGCCAGCAGCTTGGCGTTTCGGGACCATGAAAAACTGTTTTTT
NA TRBJ2-6 TRBV4-1 NA CASTRENLGGANVLTF TGCGCCAGCACCCGGGAGAACTTGGGTGGGGCCAACGTCCTGACTTTC
NA TRBJ1-5 TRBV6-1 NA CASTRDQGSRPQHF TGTGCCAGTACCCGTGACCAAGGTTCGAGGCCCCAGCATTTT
NA TRBJ2-1 TRBV9 NA CASSVGEGIGDEQFF TGTGCCAGCAGCGTAGGAGAGGGGATTGGCGATGAGCAGTTCTTC
NA TRBJ1-4 TRBV10-3 NA CAISVEGSEKLFF TGTGCCATCAGTGTAGAGGGTTCGGAAAAACTGTTTTTT
NA TRBJ1-1 TRBV6-5 NA CASSYSDTNTEAFF TGTGCCAGCAGTTACTCGGACACGAACACTGAAGCTTTCTTT
NA TRBJ1-1 TRBV20-1 few CSASHQTEAFF TGCAGTGCTAGTCATCAGACTGAAGCTTTCTTT
NA TRBJ2-2 TRBV18 NA CASSPSRANTGELFF TGTGCCAGCTCACCTAGCAGGGCCAACACCGGGGAGCTGTTTTTT
NA TRBJ1-4 TRBV7-7 NA CASSRWVLTTNEKLFF TGTGCTAGCAGCCGGTGGGTGCTAACAACTAATGAAAAACTGTTTTTT
NA TRBJ2-3 TRBV5-1 NA CASSLAIGRDTQYF TGCGCCAGCAGCTTGGCGATAGGTCGAGATACGCAGTATTTT
TRBD2 TRBJ2-2 TRBV5-1 NA CASSFGGGTGELFF TGCGCCAGCAGCTTCGGCGGGGGGACCGGGGAGCTGTTTTTT
TRBD1 TRBJ2-7 TRBV7-9 NA CASSSNGQGQEQYF TGTGCCAGCAGCTCTAACGGACAGGGTCAGGAGCAGTACTTC
NA TRBJ1-1 TRBV19 few CASSISRGRPEAFF TGTGCCAGTAGTATTTCCCGGGGGCGGCCTGAAGCTTTCTTT
NA TRBJ1-4 TRBV9 NA CASSVGGTSNEKLFF TGTGCCAGCAGCGTAGGGGGCACCAGTAATGAAAAACTGTTTTTT
TRBD1 TRBJ2-7 TRBV28 NA CASRRDSTYEQYF TGTGCCAGCAGACGGGACAGTACCTACGAGCAGTACTTC